This TCR beta chain originates from a study of cytomegalovirus exposure and HLA in healthy donors. The primer mix had 60 Vbeta and 13 Jbeta primers. Generated by immunoSEQ multiplex PCR, the TCRdb table keeps only in-frame clones and is missing some. Seen here are about 200,000 clones, roughly 80% observed once, and the top ten hold roughly 3.1%. The sequence came from a man aged 25 to 40 in good health and CMV-seronegative. The sequenced sample consisted of PBMCs.

CDR3 nucleotide sequence: TGTGCCAGCAGCTTGGGGCCCGGGGAGCTGTTTTTT. Translated, it gives CASSLGPGELFF. This chain links TRBV5-4 with TRBJ2-2; the D is unclear. This CDR3 has 12 amino acids. The V end was cut by 0 bases, the J end by 6 bases, with 3 bases between. Looked up from germline, CDR1 is SGHNT and CDR2 is YYREEE (reference sequence).